This entry features one T cell receptor (beta chain) sequence. Different DNA sequences within this sample yield the same CDR3. The data were taken from a study of shared clonotypes between healthy human individuals. With 6 bases removed from V and 10 bases from J, the gap between germline ends came to 10 bases. CDR3 length: 11 residues. CDR1 and CDR2 from the germline V gene are ENHRY and SYGVKD. TCRdb keeps only in-frame clones here, not all; method: immunoSEQ multiplex PCR. This sample has about 2.4 million clones, with just over 90% found just once. Among the donors, all were Caucasian adults who lived in Nashville, Tennessee.

This receptor was obtained from a man between 18 and 29 years old in good health. This chain uses TRBV10-3 with TRBJ2-1, with a tentative D call TRBD2 (5 bases). Sequencing used naive CD4+ T cells sorted from blood. Subset of the sample: CD45RA+ positively selected. CDR3 DNA sequence: TGTGCCATCAGCGAGGGCCCAGAGCAGTTCTTC. Translation: CAISEGPEQFF.